The TCR beta chain described here comes from a study of vaccination and CD4 T cells after COVID-19. Indicated treatment: roughly ten-day PBMC culture with coronavirus spike peptide pools or control peptides (ViraFEST assay). It was before the COVID-19 pandemic (2011-2018) that the unexposed donor's CD4+ T cells were collected. The CDR3 loop spans 13 amino acids. V lost 5 bases and J 9 bases, leaving 14 bases between the germline ends. Germline V gives CDR1 SGHAT, CDR2 FQNNGV. Sequencing of the DNA from cultured CD4+ T cells was carried out with the Oncomine TCR Beta short-read assay. Using the QIAamp micro DNA kit, genomic DNA was extracted from the CD4+ T cells that had been cultured. TCRdb re-analysed the PCR reads in MiXCR, keeping a single row per CDR3 protein. This sample has 9,100 or so distinct CDR3 sequences; approximately 31% occur once, and the top ten carry more than 20%. With respect to this clonotype: Its specificity is unknown.

Sequencing used CD4+ T cells from blood, cultured in vitro. The sequence was obtained from a human donor in good health. V usage is TRBV11-2 and J usage is TRBJ2-1; D remains ambiguous. The CDR3 here is CASSRTTGIEQFF. The CDR3 DNA follows: TGTGCCAGCAGCCGTACTACCGGCATTGAGCAGTTCTTC. The variable domain in full, with the rest retrieved from reference TRBV11-2 and TRBJ2-1, is EAGVAQSPRYKIIEKRQSVAFWCNPISGHATLYWYQQILGQGPKLLIQFQNNGVVDDSQLPKDRFSAERLKGVDSTLKIQPAKLEDSAVYLCASSRTTGIEQFFGPGTRLTVL.